This record covers a single TCR beta chain. The CDR3 is made up of 13 amino acids. Trimming stripped 0 bases from V and 7 bases from J, with 10 bases between. Per the germline V gene, CDR1 is DFQATT and CDR2 is SNEGSKA (reference sequence). The data are from a study of CD8 T cells in Susac syndrome. RNA, at about 0.45 to 1 ug, was reverse transcribed with random hexamers. TCRdb used MiXCR to reprocess the immunoSEQ multiplex PCR reads, holding one entry per CDR3 protein. Seen here are roughly 150,000 distinct CDR3 sequences, 92% observed once, and the top ten hold around 0.079%. Negative isolation yielded the CD8+ and CD4+ T cells, while FACS enriched the TEMRA cells.

What was sequenced was CD4+ T cells from PBMCs. The sequence was obtained from a human donor in good health. The rearrangement joins TRBV20-1 to TRBJ2-4, with D unclear. This CDR3 reads CSARDSAPNIQYF. DNA for the CDR3: TGCAGTGCTAGAGATTCAGCCCCCAACATTCAGTACTTC.